In this sample, the clone carrying this TCR beta chain turned up many times. Its specificity is not known. These data originate in a study of molecular identifiers for immune sequencing clone quantification. As for the study in general: Four of five splits of RNA from about 20,000 or 100,000 naive CD8 cells were sequenced in replicates.

Germline V gene data show CDR1 as MDHEN and CDR2 as SYDVKM. This CDR3 contains 16 residues. Trimming cost V 2 bases and J 2 bases; bases outside gene matches: 8. TCRdb processed the PCR reads anew with MiXCR; each CDR3 protein has one entry. The sample consists of 550,000 to 750,000 distinct CDR3 sequences, less than 20% of them appearing once. Study observations and caveats: Clonotypes topping 20 RNA copies carried over 98% of effector molecules but under 1% of naive ones.

Libraries from naive CD8 cells were generated from about 20,000 to 1,000,000 sorted cells (with 10%, 30% or 50% RNA). Researchers sorted naive CD8 T cells as cells that were CD8+CD4-CCR7+CD45RA+. Sequenced: naive CD8+ T cells from blood, with Jurkat cell RNA spiked in. The sample's subset: FACS-sorted CD8+CD4-CCR7+CD45RA+ naive T cells. The TCR originated in a human donor in good health. Some libraries in this study had Jurkat cell RNA spiked in. This chain joins TRBV28 and TRBJ1-1, with 7 bases matching TRBD1. CDR3 nucleotides: TGTGCCAGCAGTTTACTCACAGGGGTACTTAACACTGAAGCTTTCTTT. Translation: CASSLLTGVLNTEAFF.